What follows describes a single TCR beta chain. Its antigen is as yet unknown. The CDR3 is made up of 18 amino acids. The germline V gene has CDR1 DFQATT and CDR2 SNEGSKA (reference sequence). Template switching by 5'RACE with UMIs generated the TCR beta cDNA. TCRdb re-called the 5' RACE reads, yielding one record per CDR3 amino acid sequence without DNA. The sample has 350,000 to 400,000 distinct CDR3 sequences, and its top ten clones hold 9.5% to 12%. The data were obtained in a study of T cells expressing NK-cell markers. Study observations and caveats: The CD3+CD56-NKG2C+ fraction was also led by these clonotypes in a handful of donors.

Sequencing was carried out using blood T cells: a sorted CD56 or NKG2C T cell subset, CD4+ or CD8+ T cells, or bulk PBMC T cells (not recorded which). The chain has TRBV20-1 and TRBJ1-5; the TCRdb call, TRBD1, lacks DNA for checking. The clonotype comes from a woman aged 50 to 60 in good health. The CDR3 is CSARGGDRLTRKYQPQHF.